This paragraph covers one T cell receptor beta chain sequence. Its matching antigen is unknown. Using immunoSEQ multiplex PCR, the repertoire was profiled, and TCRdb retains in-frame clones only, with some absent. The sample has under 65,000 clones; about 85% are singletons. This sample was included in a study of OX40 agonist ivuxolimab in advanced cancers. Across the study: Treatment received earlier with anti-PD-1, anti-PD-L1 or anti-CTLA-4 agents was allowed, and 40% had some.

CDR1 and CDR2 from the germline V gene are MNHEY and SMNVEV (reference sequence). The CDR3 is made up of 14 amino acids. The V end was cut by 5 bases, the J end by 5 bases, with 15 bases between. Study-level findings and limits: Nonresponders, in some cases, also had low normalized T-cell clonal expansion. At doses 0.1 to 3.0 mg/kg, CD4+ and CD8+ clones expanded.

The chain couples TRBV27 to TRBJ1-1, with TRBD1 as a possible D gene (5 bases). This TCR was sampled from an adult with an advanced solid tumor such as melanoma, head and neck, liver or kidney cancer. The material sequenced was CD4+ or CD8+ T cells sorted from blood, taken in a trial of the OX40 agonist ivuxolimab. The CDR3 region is CASSAYPRATEAFF. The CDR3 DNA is TGTGCCAGCAGTGCGTACCCCAGGGCAACTGAAGCTTTCTTT.